This is a list of T cell receptor beta chains from one sample in a study of T cell repertoires in cytomegalovirus infection. TCRdb redid the calling of the reads with MiXCR, one entry per CDR3 protein. Of hundreds of thousands of distinct CDR3 sequences detected, roughly 24% appear once; the ten largest clones hold 6.5% to 10%. The source material was CD8+ T cells from PBMCs. Every receptor here comes from a human donor in good health (CMV status not recorded). Some clones in this sample may be carry-over from other donors' samples. Each CDR3 is given with its conserved first and last residue.

V gene	CDR3 protein
TRBV10-3	CAITLGTGVYEQYF
TRBV7-3	CASSSGPNYGYTF
TRBV20-1	CSAPDPEGAVNTEAFF
TRBV7-6	CASSLAGHPSGSYNEQFF
TRBV7-6	CASSLGRYAEQFF
TRBV27	CASISGSYEQYF
TRBV6-2/TRBV6-3	CASSYSRPNYGYTF
TRBV13	CASTPGHVTDTQYF
TRBV15	CAIPGSSFGELFF
TRBV10-2	CASLKAGTGDYRNYGYTF
TRBV6-2/TRBV6-3	CASSYGARGGETQYF
TRBV20-1	CSARDPLAGGLYNEQFF
TRBV28	CATKGHFLYNNEQFF
TRBV4-1	CASSHTGAYNEQFF
TRBV19	CASRELAGALGEQFF
TRBV29-1	CSVAFRGTGVSTNYGYTF
TRBV6-1	CASRNRSGANVLTF
TRBV7-6	CASSLGTGMGQPQHF
TRBV11-1	CASSLDRQGDEQFF
TRBV25-1	CASSMGQQYQETQYF
TRBV27	CASSLSASGIVAGELFF
TRBV7-6	CASSGGDGPNTGELFF
TRBV29-1	CSVELREQTQYF
TRBV29-1	CSVRDRDYGYSF
TRBV7-9	CASSPTGGKEETQYF
TRBV19	CASSIDPHVASDSINQPQHF
TRBV25-1	CASRSVKGYTF
TRBV7-8	CASSFQGGGTGELFF
TRBV7-8	CASRGTSGRETQYF